This T cell receptor (beta chain) came from a study of cytomegalovirus exposure and HLA in healthy donors (dated by TCRdb to between 2016 and 2019). Describing the broader study: In an earlier analysis of approximately 500 of the donors, 276 Gb of sequence data and 95 million to 130 million unique TCR beta sequences from roughly 190 million T cells were reported. The study profiled the T cell repertoires of hundreds of subjects by immunosequencing and related them to cytomegalovirus serostatus. Donor age, sex, ethnicity and CMV serostatus were compiled alongside the repertoire data. All discovery cohort repertoires had been generated on a single sequencing platform. HLA typing covered class I and class II loci at four-digit resolution. A later genetic analysis used genome-wide SNP genotypes for about 60% of the roughly 700 donors, treating that subset as a discovery cohort. An earlier analysis of some 600 of the donors applied high-throughput TCR beta sequencing to assess whether each TCR beta V gene segment acted as functional or pseudogenic. A later analysis re-examined previously published TCR beta repertoires from hundreds of donors and added high-resolution HLA genotyping to investigate patterns of TCR occurrence. To predict cytomegalovirus infection status, the study brought together high-throughput TCR immunosequencing, statistical association of individual TCRs with disease status, and machine learning. An early release that covered about 640 HLA-typed donors contained about 300 gigabases of sequencing data and tens of millions of unique TCR sequences. The genetic ancestry cluster associated with self-reported Caucasian donors included 80% to 90% of the roughly 410 genotyped donors. In addition to the first cohort of roughly 670 subjects, a separate validation cohort of approximately 120 different subjects was used. Typing coverage varied by locus: roughly 629-630 donors for A, B, C, DRB1 and DQB1; approximately 500 for DQA1; over 600 for DPA1; approximately 450 for DPB1. The aim of the study was to test whether cataloging public T cell receptors could identify signatures of past pathogen exposure. Among roughly 370 genotyped donors of the cohort, an average of 235,054 unique TCR beta nucleotide sequences were sequenced per donor, around 20% of them non-productive. In the later analysis, no new phenotypic data were used to find candidate immune exposures; instead, reliance was placed on TCR beta sequences and their occurrence across donors. Roughly 5 DR-DQ haplotypes were handled as single units for association and clustering, since linkage in the cohort was strong.

The cohort comprised hundreds of healthy bone marrow donors. At the time of sampling, every cohort member was nominally healthy, though immune exposures that went unrecorded were likely present. The donor tested CMV seronegative, placing the donor among the 350 or so seronegative members of the cohort. A peripheral blood sample was provided by each donor, and peripheral blood mononuclear cells were used for TCR beta sequencing. Genomic DNA was extracted from the blood cell samples with the Qiagen DNeasy Blood Extraction Kit. On this clone itself: No antigen is known for it.

Here is what the overall study found, with its caveats: Across donors, most TCR sequences were observed very rarely, whereas some public TCRs were present in many individuals. The earlier analysis of around 600 of the donors excluded seventeen rarely observed V segments, including chromosome 9 orphons, because counts were too low. The authors suggested that the approach could potentially be extended to other disease states and immunological phenotypes. In vitro tests confirmed that three of the cytomegalovirus-associated TCR beta chains recognize cytomegalovirus antigens. According to a later genetic analysis, donors in an Asian-associated ancestry cluster had fewer N-insertions in productive TCRs than the approximately 670-donor mean. Correlated functional status among segregating V segments might reflect linkage disequilibrium, but an unknown experimental factor could not be ruled out. The presence/absence analyses assumed that sequencing depth was roughly uniform across donors, and that assumption may not be true. In a later analysis, several top co-occurrence clusters were reported to appear linked to parvovirus B19, influenza, CMV and Epstein-Barr virus. The only immune exposure information available for the cohort was CMV serostatus. An association between a missense DCLRE1C variant and V-gene and J-gene trimming of TCR beta chains was found in a later genetic analysis and replicated in an independent cohort. A further reported finding was that TCR beta sequences accurately predicted the HLA-A and HLA-B alleles for most subjects in the first cohort. Specific HLA alleles were associated with 15,000 to 20,000 TCR beta sequences at a false discovery rate of 0.05 in a later analysis. The study gave a list of 150 to 200 TCR beta chains associated with cytomegalovirus. Broadly in line with IMGT annotations, most TCR beta V segments showed up in productive rearrangements about 87% or about 30% of the time in an earlier analysis of 450 to 600 of the donors. The classifier was reported to diagnose cytomegalovirus status with high specificity and sensitivity in both the original and validation cohorts. The cohort was sequenced for TCR beta chains only, and without alpha or paired-chain data the features that could be detected were limited. Because some donors lacked HLA typing at each locus, the association tests relied only on the typed subset. In a later analysis, TCR association rates were found to vary across HLA loci, with the most associated TCRs seen for DRB1 alleles and the fewest for HLA-C alleles. Compared with equally common non-associated chains, HLA-associated TCR beta chains in a later analysis were more clonally expanded and had lower generation probabilities. In a later analysis, most CMV-associated TCR beta chains were found to appear HLA-restricted, with HLA associations seemingly driven largely by CMV exposure. Strong co-occurrence of HLA alleles, especially DR and DQ, made assigning TCR associations to individual alleles difficult. The sequencing pipeline was judged likely to have produced a cluster of highly shared sequence variants as a technical artifact.

The protocol used for the library was the immunoSEQ multiplex PCR assay. For the multiplex PCR, a mixture combining 60 forward primers for TCR Vbeta segments and 13 reverse primers for TCR Jbeta segments was used. The CDR3 region of rearranged TCR beta genes was amplified from genomic DNA by a multiplex PCR assay. The amplified TCR beta libraries were sequenced on the Illumina HiSeq System as 87-base-pair reads. For the original study's pipeline: Across the roughly 700 repertoires, a later analysis counted some 81 million unique TCR beta chains, roughly 11 million of which were shared by at least two donors. Raw reads were error-corrected and collapsed into unique sequences with a nearest-neighbor algorithm that merged closely related sequences to remove PCR and sequencing errors. To assign V, D and J gene segments, CDR3 sequences were aligned to IMGT reference sequences. For a sequence to be retained, at least a six-nucleotide match to both a V gene segment and a J gene segment was required. Rearrangements were called productive when the CDR3 lacked stop codons and stayed in frame with V and J; all others were non-productive. CDR3 was defined according to IMGT convention as the region running from the second conserved V-encoded cysteine to the conserved J-encoded phenylalanine. The earlier analysis of roughly 590 of the donors excluded sequences that lacked an unambiguous match to a single V gene segment. An earlier analysis of just under 600 of the donors called V segments functional above 56.7% productive rearrangements and segregating when the between-donor standard deviation exceeded 5%. A statistical classification framework was built for diagnosing cytomegalovirus status from the catalog of TCR beta chain sequences. In a later analysis, TCR nucleotide sequences were compared against IMGT/GENE-DB human TR gene sequences so that V and J genes could be assigned. Using the TCRdist pipeline, a later analysis assigned CDR3 sequences along with most-parsimonious VDJ recombination scenarios. In a later analysis, every TCR beta chain was defined by the combination of its CDR3 amino acid sequence and its V-gene family, and reads without a unique V-gene family were dropped. As a way to deal with suspected cross-contamination and a sequencing artifact, a later analysis dropped 640 or so nucleotide sequences that were highly shared and had low generation probability. In a later analysis, a clonal expansion index for each public chain was calculated from normalized within-repertoire ranks of inferred template counts. In a later analysis, generation probabilities were computed with a VDJ recombination model fitted to out-of-frame rearrangements, and the resulting probabilities were checked against IGoR. In a later analysis, hypergeometric tests were used to score TCR-TCR, TCR-HLA and TCR-CMV co-occurrence, with a repertoire-size bias correction applied to TCR pairs. A later analysis estimated false discovery rates by permuting HLA or CMV assignments 20 times. In a later analysis, co-occurring TCRs were grouped using DBSCAN, and TCRdist sequence similarity was added for clustering within HLA-allele-positive subsets. Repertoires with fewer than 30,000 or more than 120,000 public chains were left out of co-occurrence clustering, as were about 5 repertoires with anomalous nucleotide sharing. What TCRdb holds here is the immuneACCESS table cut down to in-frame rearrangements. Part of the clones is not present; checked against another copy, under half of the missing clones reflect an unresolved V gene, and the others are unexplained. The DNA was the basis for D and trimming; V, J and clone size are from that table. The sample's clone listing holds some 140,000 clones. The ten largest account for roughly 1.5% of the sample.

The clonotype was recovered from a woman in her thirties or forties in good health and CMV-seronegative. The source material was PBMCs.

The DNA reads TGTGCCAGCAGCCCCTGGGGAGGACTTAATGAAAAACTGTTTTTT. Its protein reads: CASSPWGGLNEKLFF. This chain is built from TRBV9 and TRBJ1-4, with the D segment identity uncertain. A distance of 14 bases separates the germline ends of V and J, which lose 4 bases and 4 bases respectively. CDR1 and CDR2 are read off the germline V gene as SGDLS and YYNGEE. Measured from the cysteine to the phenylalanine, the CDR3 is 15 residues long. Of all the DNA, just the CDR3 is kept, 45 bases in frame from base 1.